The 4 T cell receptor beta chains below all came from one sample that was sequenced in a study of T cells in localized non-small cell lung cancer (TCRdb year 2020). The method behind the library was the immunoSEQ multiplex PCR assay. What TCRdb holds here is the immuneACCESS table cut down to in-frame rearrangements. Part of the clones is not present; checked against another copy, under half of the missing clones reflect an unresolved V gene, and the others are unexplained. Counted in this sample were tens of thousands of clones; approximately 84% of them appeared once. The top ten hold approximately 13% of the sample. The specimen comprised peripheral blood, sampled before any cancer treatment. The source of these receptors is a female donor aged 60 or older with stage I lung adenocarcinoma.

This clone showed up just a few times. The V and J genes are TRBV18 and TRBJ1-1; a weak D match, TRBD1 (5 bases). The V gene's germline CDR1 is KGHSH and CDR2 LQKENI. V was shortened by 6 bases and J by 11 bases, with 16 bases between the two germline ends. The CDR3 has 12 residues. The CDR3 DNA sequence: TGTGCCAGCTCCCCCACCACGGGGCTCGCTTTCTTT. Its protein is CASSPTTGLAFF.

CDR3 DNA sequence: TGCGCCAGCAGCCAATTAACAGGGGCAGGGGCCAACGTCCTGACTTTC. Encoded protein: CASSQLTGAGANVLTF. V usage is TRBV4-1 and J usage is TRBJ2-6, with 7 bases matching TRBD1. J lost 4 bases, V lost 2 bases, and 5 bases had no gene match. Per the germline V gene, CDR1 is MGHRA and CDR2 is YSYEKL. The CDR3 length is 16 residues.

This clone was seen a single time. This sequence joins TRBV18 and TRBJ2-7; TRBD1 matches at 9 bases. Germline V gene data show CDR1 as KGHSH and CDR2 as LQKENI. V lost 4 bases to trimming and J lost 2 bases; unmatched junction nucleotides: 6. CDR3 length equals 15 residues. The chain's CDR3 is CASSRPGQGTYEQYF. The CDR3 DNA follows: TGTGCCAGCTCACGTCCGGGACAGGGAACCTACGAGCAGTACTTC.

The CDR3 loop reads CASSSLGSYEQYF. The CDR3 nucleotides are TGTGCCAGCAGTTCTCTCGGCTCCTACGAGCAGTACTTC. The gene calls are TRBV6-1 and TRBJ2-7; the D is unclear. Germline CDR1 reads MNHNS; CDR2 reads SASEGT. This CDR3 region has 13 residues. V was pared by 5 bases and J by 0 bases, with 8 bases between.